This T cell receptor (beta chain) was profiled in a study of shared clonotypes between healthy human individuals. The germline gives CDR1 MRHNA, CDR2 SNTAGT. The CDR3 consists of 16 residues. V shed 6 bases, J shed 5 bases, and the junction held 13 bases outside the gene matches. Profiled with immunoSEQ multiplex PCR; TCRdb holds only in-frame clones, not every one. Of roughly 2 million clones in the sample, just under 95% were seen once. With regard to this clone: Its antigen remains unknown.

Cells designated naive CD8 were CD45RO-negative and were positively selected for CCR7, with terminally differentiated effector memory CD45RA+ cells excluded. Regarding the study as a whole: Between several donors, naive CD4 clonotypes were shared at a level of about 5%. Generally, estimated richness proved larger in naive subsets than it did in memory subsets. Deeper or shallower sequencing was expected to change how clonotypes are shared among donors.

Sequenced material: naive CD8+ T cells sorted from blood. The clonotype originates from a man aged 18 to 29 in good health. The chain is built from TRBV6-4 and TRBJ2-7, with 10 nucleotides matching TRBD2. The CDR3 is CASSLISSGRKNEQYF. The CDR3 nucleotides are TGTGCCAGCAGCCTCATCTCTAGCGGGAGAAAGAACGAGCAGTACTTC.